The T cell receptor beta chain described here comes from a study of blood T cell repertoires in COVID-19 (dated by TCRdb to 2020 to 2021). The study in broad terms: Samples from collaborators originated in the United States, Italy and Spain and spanned both the acute and convalescent phases of COVID-19. The material from the prospective study consisted of cDNA or gDNA derived from T cells, B-cell-depleted T cells, or PBMCs. The dataset comprised deeply sampled blood TCRbeta repertoires from subjects exposed to, actively infected with, or recovered from COVID-19. The repertoires were made available in a free public database intended to serve as a resource for research on the immune response to SARS-CoV-2. Samples came from the ongoing ImmuneRACE study (first 160 participants) plus 1,254 subjects from 6 global collaborators. Nearly every sample came with metadata listing a de-identified subject ID, COVID-19 status, age in years and sex. Where HLA class I and class II types were available, the types were taken from metadata supplied by the sample provider, not from assay-based typing. Results and caveats for the whole study, not just this receptor: How much clinical and demographic metadata was included differed by source and by participant, and the metadata was provided uncurated.

TCRbeta CDR3 regions were amplified from genomic DNA using the immunoSEQ Assay, a bias-controlled multiplex PCR. As for the authors' bioinformatics: The number of nucleated cells in each sample was estimated by amplification of reference gene primers within the assay. To quantify the absolute abundance of each unique TCRbeta CDR3 rearrangement, sequence reads were collapsed and filtered. Productive Simpson clonality was computed per sample as the square root of Simpson's diversity index over productive rearrangements. Not all clones reach the TCRdb copy of this immuneACCESS table, which keeps in-frame sequences only. Checked studies attribute under half of the gap to unresolved V genes and leave the rest unexplained. V, J and clone size derive from that table, while D and trimming were established from the DNA sequence. The sample records roughly 43,000 clones, about 80% of which are singletons. Around 22% of the sample is in the top ten clones.

The cysteine opens and the phenylalanine closes a CDR3 of 13 amino acids. CDR3 DNA only is kept here, 39 bases in frame from base 1. The germline V end is reduced by 7 bases and the J end by 1 base; junction bases left unmatched: 3. The collaborating institutions used their own protocols to collect whole blood in K2EDTA tubes. For TCRbeta analysis, collaborators shipped samples in one of three forms: frozen whole blood, isolated PBMCs, or DNA extracted from either of those sample types. As concerns this clone: This receptor's antigen is unknown. Per-base qualities were not stored, and no clone one base away is much larger.

The material sequenced was peripheral blood. This TCR came from an older woman with acute or convalescent COVID-19. The chain couples TRBV12-3 or TRBV12-4 to TRBJ2-5; a stretch of 7 junction bases matches TRBD2. In nucleotide form, the sequence is TGTGCCAGCAAGGGGACTATCCAAGAGACCCAGTACTTC. It is translated as CASKGTIQETQYF.